The sequence of this TCR beta chain was determined in a study of beta chain features in type 1 diabetes. Expressed TCRB transcripts were sequenced because the entire RNA isolate underwent reverse transcription. The protocol was immunoSEQ multiplex PCR, while the TCRdb copy is restricted to in-frame clones and leaves out a portion. The sample records 970,000 or so clones, 15% to 20% being singletons. A remark on this clone: No antigen is known for it.

Notes on the study in general: For Type 1 diabetes patients, all four CD4+ subsets carried TCRB CDR3s that were moderately but significantly shorter. The similarity of naive, central memory and Treg TCRB repertoires appeared greater among patients than among healthy donors.

The sequence derives from a woman in her late teens or twenties in good health. The sample taken for sequencing was naive CD4+ T cells from blood.

The CDR3 DNA reads TGCGCCAGCAGCTTGGCGGATATGGGGCCTGAAAAACTGTTTTTT. This codes for CASSLADMGPEKLFF. This chain joins TRBV5-1 and TRBJ1-4; tentative D call: TRBD1 (5 bases). The CDR3 is 15 amino acids. Between the trimmed V and J ends, which lost 0 bases and 7 bases, there was a span of 13 bases. Germline CDR1 SGHRS, CDR2 YFSETQ.